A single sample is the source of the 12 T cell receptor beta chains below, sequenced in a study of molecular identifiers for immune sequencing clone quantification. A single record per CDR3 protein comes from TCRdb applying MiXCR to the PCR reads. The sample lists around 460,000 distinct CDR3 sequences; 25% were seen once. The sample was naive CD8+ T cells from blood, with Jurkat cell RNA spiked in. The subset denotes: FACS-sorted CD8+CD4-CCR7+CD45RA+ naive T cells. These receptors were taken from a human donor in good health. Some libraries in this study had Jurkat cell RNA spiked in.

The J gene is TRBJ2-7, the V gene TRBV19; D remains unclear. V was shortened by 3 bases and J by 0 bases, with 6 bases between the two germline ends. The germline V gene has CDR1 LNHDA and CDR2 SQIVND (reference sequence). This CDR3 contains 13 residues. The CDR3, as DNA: TGTGCCAGTAGTATCTCCCACTCCTACGAGCAGTACTTC. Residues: CASSISHSYEQYF.

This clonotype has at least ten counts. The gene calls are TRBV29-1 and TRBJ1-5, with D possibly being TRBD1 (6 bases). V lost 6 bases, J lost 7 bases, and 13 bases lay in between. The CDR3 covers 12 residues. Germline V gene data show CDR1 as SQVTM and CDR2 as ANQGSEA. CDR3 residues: CSVGAVGQPQHF. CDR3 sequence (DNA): TGCAGCGTGGGGGCCGTCGGCCAGCCCCAGCATTTT.

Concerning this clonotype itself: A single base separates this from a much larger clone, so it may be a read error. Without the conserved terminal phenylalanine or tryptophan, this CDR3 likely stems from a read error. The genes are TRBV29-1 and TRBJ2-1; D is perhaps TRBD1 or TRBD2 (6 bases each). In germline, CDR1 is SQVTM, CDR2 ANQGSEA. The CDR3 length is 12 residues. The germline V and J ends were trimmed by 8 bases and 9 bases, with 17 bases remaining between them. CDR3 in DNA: TGCAGCTCCAGGTTGGGGGGCACTGAGCAGTTCTCC. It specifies CSSRLGGTEQFS.

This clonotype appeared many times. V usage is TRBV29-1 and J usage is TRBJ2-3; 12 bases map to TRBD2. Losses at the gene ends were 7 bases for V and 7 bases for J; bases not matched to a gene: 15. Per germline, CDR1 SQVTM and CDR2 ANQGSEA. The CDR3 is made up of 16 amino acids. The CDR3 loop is CSGWTSGIGSSNTQYF. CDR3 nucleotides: TGCAGCGGGTGGACTAGCGGGATAGGCTCGTCAAATACGCAGTATTTT.

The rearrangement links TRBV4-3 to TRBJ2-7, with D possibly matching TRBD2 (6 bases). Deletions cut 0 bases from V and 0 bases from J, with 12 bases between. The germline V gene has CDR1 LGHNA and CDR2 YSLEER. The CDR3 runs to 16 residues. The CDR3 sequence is CASSQDRGSYSYEQYF. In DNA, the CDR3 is TGCGCCAGCAGCCAAGATCGGGGGTCATACTCCTACGAGCAGTACTTC.

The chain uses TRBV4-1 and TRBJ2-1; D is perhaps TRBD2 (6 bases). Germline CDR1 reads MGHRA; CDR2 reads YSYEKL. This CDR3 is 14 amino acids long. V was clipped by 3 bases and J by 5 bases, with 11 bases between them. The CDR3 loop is CASSQGLYDNEQFF. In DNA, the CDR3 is TGCGCCAGCAGCCAGGGACTGTATGACAATGAGCAGTTCTTC.

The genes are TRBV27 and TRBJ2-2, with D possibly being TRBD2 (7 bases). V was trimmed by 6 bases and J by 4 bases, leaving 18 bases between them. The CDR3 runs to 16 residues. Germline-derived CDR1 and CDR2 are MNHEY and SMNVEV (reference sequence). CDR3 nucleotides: TGTGCCAGCAGATCCCCTAAGGGAGGGGGCACCGGGGAGCTGTTTTTT. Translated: CASRSPKGGGTGELFF.

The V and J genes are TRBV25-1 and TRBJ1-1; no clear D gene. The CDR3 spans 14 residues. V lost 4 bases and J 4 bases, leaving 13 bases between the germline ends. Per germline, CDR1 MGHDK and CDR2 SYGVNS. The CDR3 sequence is CASSGSVMSTEAFF. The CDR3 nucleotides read TGTGCCAGCAGTGGATCAGTGATGAGCACTGAAGCTTTCTTT.

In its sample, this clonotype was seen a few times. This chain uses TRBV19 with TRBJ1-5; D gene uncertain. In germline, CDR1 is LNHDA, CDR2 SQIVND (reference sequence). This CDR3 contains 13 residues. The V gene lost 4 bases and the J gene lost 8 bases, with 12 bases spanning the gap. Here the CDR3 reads CASSNFNGEPQHF. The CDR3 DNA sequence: TGTGCCAGTAGTAACTTTAACGGGGAGCCCCAGCATTTT.

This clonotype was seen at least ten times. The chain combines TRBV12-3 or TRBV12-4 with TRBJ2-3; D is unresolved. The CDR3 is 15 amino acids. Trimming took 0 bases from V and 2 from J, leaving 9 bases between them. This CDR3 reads CASSLAVLHTDTQYF. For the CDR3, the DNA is TGTGCCAGCAGTTTAGCGGTCCTCCACACAGATACGCAGTATTTT.

The CDR3 DNA sequence: TGTGCCAGCAGTCCAGGGACATTCCCCTCTGGAAACACCATATATTTT. The encoded protein is CASSPGTFPSGNTIYF. The chain employs TRBV27 and TRBJ1-3; TRBD1 is a possible D gene (6 bases). Per germline, CDR1 MNHEY and CDR2 SMNVEV (reference sequence). Deletions cut 5 bases from V and 0 bases from J, with 14 bases between. The CDR3 contains 16 residues.

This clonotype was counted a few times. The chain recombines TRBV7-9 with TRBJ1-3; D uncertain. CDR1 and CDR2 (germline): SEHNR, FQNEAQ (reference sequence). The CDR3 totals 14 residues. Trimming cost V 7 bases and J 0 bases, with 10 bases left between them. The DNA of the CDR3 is TGTGCCAGCATCGGCCGAAACTCTGGAAACACCATATATTTT. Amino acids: CASIGRNSGNTIYF.